This T cell receptor beta chain was profiled in a study of blood T cell repertoires in COVID-19. Study details: Acute and convalescent COVID-19 samples came from the United States, Italy and Spain. T cells, B-cell-depleted T cells, or PBMCs supplied cDNA or gDNA.

Source study methods: Scientists estimated how many nucleated cells there were by amplifying reference gene primers. The repertoire was sequenced with immunoSEQ multiplex PCR; TCRdb's copy has only in-frame clones and lacks some. V and J calls and clone size are copied from that table; D and trimming were computed from the DNA. Among more than 200,000 clones listed, around four fifths were seen once. V was pared by 5 bases and J by 5 bases, with 7 bases of the junction left unmatched. Germline assignment: CDR1 SGHTA and CDR2 FQGNSA. CDR3 length equals 14 residues. In its sample, this clone was seen a few times.

The source of this sequence is a man aged 40-49 years with active or convalescent COVID-19. The V gene is TRBV7-2, the J gene TRBJ1-1, with 8 bases matching TRBD1. The sample comprised peripheral blood. The CDR3, as DNA: TGTGCCAGCAGCCCTTGGACAGGGAAGACTGAAGCTTTCTTT. It is translated as CASSPWTGKTEAFF.